These T cell receptor beta chains were read from a single sample in a study of identical twins' blood T cells. TCRdb re-called the 5' RACE reads through MiXCR, storing one row per CDR3 protein. The data show fewer than 450,000 distinct CDR3 sequences, about 28% seen once. Sample: PBMCs. These receptors came from a woman aged 18-49 years in good health. The CDR3 runs from the conserved cysteine through the conserved F or W. A D gene is named only where the DNA matches it firmly. Only some rows state a clone size, as once, few, many or a class for expanded clones.

D: -
length: 15
size: few
V: TRBV5-1
J: TRBJ1-2
DNA: TGCGCCAGCAGCCCGGTCGGGGAAAGGTTGCATGGCTACACCTTC
CDR3: CASSPVGERLHGYTF

D: -
length: 14
size: -
V: TRBV10-2
J: TRBJ1-2
DNA: TGCGCCAGCAGAGATCTGGGGGCAATCTATGGCTACACCTTC
CDR3: CASRDLGAIYGYTF

D: -
length: 12
size: few
V: TRBV6-2/TRBV6-3
J: TRBJ2-1
DNA: TGTGCCGGATCCCAGGGCTACAATGAGCAGTTCTTC
CDR3: CAGSQGYNEQFF

D: TRBD1
length: 16
size: few
V: TRBV19
J: TRBJ1-1
DNA: TGTGCCAGTATCAACCGGGACAGGGCGGAGAACACTGAAGCTTTCTTT
CDR3: CASINRDRAENTEAFF

D: -
length: 17
size: few
V: TRBV5-8
J: TRBJ1-5
DNA: TGTGCCAGCAGCTTCGGGACTCTTGGTGCGGGCAATCAGCCCCAGCATTTT
CDR3: CASSFGTLGAGNQPQHF

D: -
length: 12
size: -
V: TRBV20-1
J: TRBJ1-4
DNA: TGCAGTGCTAGTTTCGGGGAAGAAAAACTGTTTTTT
CDR3: CSASFGEEKLFF

D: -
length: 12
size: few
V: TRBV18
J: TRBJ1-1
DNA: TGTGCCAGCTCACCACGGGCAGAGGGCGCTTTCTTT
CDR3: CASSPRAEGAFF

D: -
length: 12
size: few
V: TRBV20-1
J: TRBJ2-7
DNA: TGCAGTGCTAGAGACACACGGGACGAGCAGTACTTC
CDR3: CSARDTRDEQYF

D: -
length: 13
size: few
V: TRBV6-2/TRBV6-3
J: TRBJ1-2
DNA: TGTGCCAGCAGTCCTGACCTTAACTATGGCTACACCTTC
CDR3: CASSPDLNYGYTF

D: -
length: 13
size: -
V: TRBV2
J: TRBJ1-1
DNA: TGTGCCAGCAAGGGGTCAATGAACACTGAAGCTTCCTTT
CDR3: CASKGSMNTEASF

D: TRBD1
length: 16
size: many
V: TRBV5-1
J: TRBJ1-6
DNA: TGCGCCAGCAGCTTGGGACAGGGCCACTATAATTCACCCCTCCACTTT
CDR3: CASSLGQGHYNSPLHF

D: -
length: 14
size: -
V: TRBV3-1
J: TRBJ1-6
DNA: TGTGCCAGCAGCTCAACAGGGAAACGATCACCCCTCCACTTT
CDR3: CASSSTGKRSPLHF

D: -
length: 16
size: -
V: TRBV6-1
J: TRBJ1-3
DNA: TGTGCCAGCATGCGGTCCCCAGGGGCCCCTGGAAACACCATATATTTT
CDR3: CASMRSPGAPGNTIYF

D: -
length: 14
size: few
V: TRBV19
J: TRBJ1-1
DNA: TGTGCCAGTAGTATATTGTCCGCGAACACTGAAGCTTTCTTT
CDR3: CASSILSANTEAFF

D: -
length: 15
size: -
V: TRBV20-1
J: TRBJ1-1
DNA: TGCAGTGCTAGTGGTTCGGTGCGGGGGAACACTGAAGCTTTCTTT
CDR3: CSASGSVRGNTEAFF

D: -
length: 14
size: -
V: TRBV29-1
J: TRBJ1-2
DNA: TGCAGCGTTGGGGGGGGTACGTCTAACTATGGCTACACCTTC
CDR3: CSVGGGTSNYGYTF

D: TRBD1
length: 11
size: few
V: TRBV20-1
J: TRBJ1-1
DNA: TGCAAAACAGGGGGCATCGCTGAAGCTTTCTTT
CDR3: CKTGGIAEAFF

D: -
length: 15
size: -
V: TRBV18
J: TRBJ1-3
DNA: TGTGCCAGCTCACCACCGCCGTTCTCTGGAAACACCATATATTTT
CDR3: CASSPPPFSGNTIYF

D: TRBD2
length: 15
size: many
V: TRBV10-2
J: TRBJ2-1
DNA: TGCGCCATCGGGGGCTTCAGTAGCGGGAGTAATGAGCAGTTCTTC
CDR3: CAIGGFSSGSNEQFF

D: -
length: 15
size: many
V: TRBV7-9
J: TRBJ1-4
DNA: TGTGCCAGCAGCTTATGGCGGATGGATAATGAAAAACTGTTTTTT
CDR3: CASSLWRMDNEKLFF

D: TRBD2
length: 18
size: -
V: TRBV6-5
J: TRBJ2-1
DNA: TGTGCCAGCAGTTACCGCCGGACTAGCGGGAGCTCCTACAATGAGCAGTTCTTC
CDR3: CASSYRRTSGSSYNEQFF

D: TRBD1
length: 16
size: -
V: TRBV29-1
J: TRBJ1-1
DNA: TGCAGCGTTGTGGAGGAGACAGGGGCGTGGTACACTGAAGCTTTCTTT
CDR3: CSVVEETGAWYTEAFF

D: -
length: 14
size: -
V: TRBV29-1
J: TRBJ1-1
DNA: TGCAGCGTTGCTTTGGCAGGGGCAGTCACTGAAGCTTTCTTT
CDR3: CSVALAGAVTEAFF

D: -
length: 13
size: -
V: TRBV12-3/TRBV12-4
J: TRBJ1-2
DNA: TGTGCCAGCAGTTTAAAGGCAGTAAATGGCTACACCTTC
CDR3: CASSLKAVNGYTF

D: TRBD2
length: 15
size: -
V: TRBV19
J: TRBJ2-1
DNA: TGTGCCAGTAGGAAACTAGCGGGAGTTCTCAATGAGCAGTTCTTC
CDR3: CASRKLAGVLNEQFF

D: TRBD2
length: 19
size: few
V: TRBV3-1
J: TRBJ2-3
DNA: TGTGCCAGCAGCCAACGCCAACTACGGACTAGCGGTTTCCCGGATACGCAGTATTTT
CDR3: CASSQRQLRTSGFPDTQYF

D: -
length: 14
size: -
V: TRBV4-1
J: TRBJ2-7
DNA: TGCGCCAGCAGCGAAACTGGTCAACGCTACGAGCAGTACTTC
CDR3: CASSETGQRYEQYF

D: -
length: 13
size: -
V: TRBV6-1
J: TRBJ1-2
DNA: TGTGCCAGCAGATCGACACATGGGAATGGCTACACCTTC
CDR3: CASRSTHGNGYTF

D: TRBD1
length: 13
size: -
V: TRBV6-1
J: TRBJ1-4
DNA: TGTGCCAGCTGGGGACAGGTGGGCGAAAAACTGTTTTTT
CDR3: CASWGQVGEKLFF

D: -
length: 16
size: -
V: TRBV7-6
J: TRBJ1-3
DNA: TGTGCCAGCAGCTTAGTGGCAGGGCCCCTCGGAAACACCATATATTTT
CDR3: CASSLVAGPLGNTIYF

D: -
length: 13
size: -
V: TRBV6-2/TRBV6-3
J: TRBJ2-1
DNA: TGTGCCAGCAGCACCTTACGGTTAAATGAGCAGTTCTTC
CDR3: CASSTLRLNEQFF

D: -
length: 14
size: few
V: TRBV15
J: TRBJ1-1
DNA: TGTGCCACCAGCAGAGATCCGAAGAACACTGAAGCTTTCTTT
CDR3: CATSRDPKNTEAFF

D: TRBD1
length: 17
size: few
V: TRBV7-2
J: TRBJ2-3
DNA: TGTGCCAGCAGCTTAACGACAGGGGCGTATCTTACAGATACGCAGTATTTT
CDR3: CASSLTTGAYLTDTQYF

D: -
length: 14
size: -
V: TRBV20-1
J: TRBJ2-7
DNA: TGCAGTGCTAGATCAGGGACGGCCCCCTACGAGCAGTACTTC
CDR3: CSARSGTAPYEQYF

D: -
length: 14
size: once
V: TRBV11-2
J: TRBJ2-1
DNA: TGTGCCAGCAGCTTAGCGGCGAGAGACAATGAGCAGTTCTTC
CDR3: CASSLAARDNEQFF

D: -
length: 16
size: -
V: TRBV2
J: TRBJ1-2
DNA: TGTGCCAGCAGTGAAACCCGACAGCGAAATGGCTATGGCTACACCTTC
CDR3: CASSETRQRNGYGYTF

D: -
length: 15
size: -
V: TRBV23-1
J: TRBJ1-1
DNA: TGCGCCAGCAGTCTTGGACCAGATACGAACACTGAAGCTTTCTTT
CDR3: CASSLGPDTNTEAFF

D: TRBD2
length: 16
size: -
V: TRBV5-1
J: TRBJ2-1
DNA: TGCGCCAGCAGCCGAACAATAGCGGGAGACAACAATGAGCAGTTCTTC
CDR3: CASSRTIAGDNNEQFF

D: TRBD1
length: 14
size: -
V: TRBV29-1
J: TRBJ1-2
DNA: TGCAGCGTTGAGGGACAGGATGCTAACTATGACTACACCTTC
CDR3: CSVEGQDANYDYTF

D: -
length: 15
size: few
V: TRBV5-1
J: TRBJ1-1
DNA: TGCGCCAGCAGCTTGGAAATAGGGAGGGTCAGTGAAGCTTTCTTT
CDR3: CASSLEIGRVSEAFF

D: -
length: 12
size: -
V: TRBV6-1
J: TRBJ1-1
DNA: TGTGCCAGCAGTGTCCCTCGGGTGGAAGCTTTCTTT
CDR3: CASSVPRVEAFF

D: -
length: 11
size: -
V: TRBV29-1
J: TRBJ2-5
DNA: TGCAGCGTTGGCCATCAAGAGACCCAGTACTTC
CDR3: CSVGHQETQYF

D: -
length: 14
size: -
V: TRBV20-1
J: TRBJ1-3
DNA: TGCAGTGCTAGAAGGTGGGCCACTGGAAACACCATATATTTT
CDR3: CSARRWATGNTIYF

D: TRBD2
length: 14
size: -
V: TRBV7-9
J: TRBJ2-1
DNA: TGTGCCAGCTCGCGGACTAGCGGGAACAATGAGCAGTTCTTC
CDR3: CASSRTSGNNEQFF

D: TRBD1
length: 12
size: few
V: TRBV29-1
J: TRBJ2-1
DNA: TGCAGCGTTCGAACAGGGGGCAATGAGCAGTTCTTC
CDR3: CSVRTGGNEQFF

D: -
length: 15
size: -
V: TRBV20-1
J: TRBJ1-5
DNA: TGCAGTGCTACTGATCCGTCTCAGTGCAATCAGCCCCAGCATTTT
CDR3: CSATDPSQCNQPQHF

D: -
length: 14
size: few
V: TRBV7-2
J: TRBJ2-2
DNA: TGTGCCAGCAGCTTAGCAGTTCAGACCGGGGAGCTGTTTTTT
CDR3: CASSLAVQTGELFF

D: -
length: 11
size: -
V: TRBV29-1
J: TRBJ2-3
DNA: TGCAGCGTGCATCGAACAGATACGCAGTATTTT
CDR3: CSVHRTDTQYF

D: TRBD2
length: 14
size: -
V: TRBV20-1
J: TRBJ2-2
DNA: TGCAGTGCGCGACTAGCGGGGAGCACCGGGGAGCTGTTGTTT
CDR3: CSARLAGSTGELLF

D: TRBD2
length: 18
size: many
V: TRBV5-1
J: TRBJ2-7
DNA: TGCGCCAGCAGCTTGGTCGGGACTAGCGGGTGGAGCTCCTACGAGCAGTACTTC
CDR3: CASSLVGTSGWSSYEQYF

D: TRBD2
length: 17
size: -
V: TRBV3-1
J: TRBJ2-1
DNA: TGTGCCAGCAGCCATCTCTCACTAGCGGGGGGGCCCGGTGAGCAGTTCTTC
CDR3: CASSHLSLAGGPGEQFF

D: -
length: 15
size: many
V: TRBV5-1
J: TRBJ1-4
DNA: TGCGCCAGCAGCCGACAAGTCGCAACTAATGAAAAACTGTTTTTT
CDR3: CASSRQVATNEKLFF

D: TRBD2
length: 15
size: -
V: TRBV18
J: TRBJ2-1
DNA: TGTGCCAGCTCACTGCGACTAGCGGGAATCGGGGAGCAGTTCTTC
CDR3: CASSLRLAGIGEQFF

D: -
length: 14
size: few
V: TRBV29-1
J: TRBJ2-3
DNA: TGCAGCGCCAAGCTCCCCGCGATCACAGATACGCAGTATTTT
CDR3: CSAKLPAITDTQYF

D: -
length: 11
size: few
V: TRBV28
J: TRBJ2-7
DNA: TGTGCCACCAGGAGCTCCTACGAGCAGTACTTC
CDR3: CATRSSYEQYF

D: -
length: 14
size: -
V: TRBV25-1
J: TRBJ1-1
DNA: TGTGCCAGCAGTGAATTTGAGGCGGTGGCTTCGGCTTTCTTT
CDR3: CASSEFEAVASAFF

D: -
length: 9
size: -
V: TRBV28
J: TRBJ1-1
DNA: TGTGCCAGCAGTAGTGTAGCTTTCTTT
CDR3: CASSSVAFF